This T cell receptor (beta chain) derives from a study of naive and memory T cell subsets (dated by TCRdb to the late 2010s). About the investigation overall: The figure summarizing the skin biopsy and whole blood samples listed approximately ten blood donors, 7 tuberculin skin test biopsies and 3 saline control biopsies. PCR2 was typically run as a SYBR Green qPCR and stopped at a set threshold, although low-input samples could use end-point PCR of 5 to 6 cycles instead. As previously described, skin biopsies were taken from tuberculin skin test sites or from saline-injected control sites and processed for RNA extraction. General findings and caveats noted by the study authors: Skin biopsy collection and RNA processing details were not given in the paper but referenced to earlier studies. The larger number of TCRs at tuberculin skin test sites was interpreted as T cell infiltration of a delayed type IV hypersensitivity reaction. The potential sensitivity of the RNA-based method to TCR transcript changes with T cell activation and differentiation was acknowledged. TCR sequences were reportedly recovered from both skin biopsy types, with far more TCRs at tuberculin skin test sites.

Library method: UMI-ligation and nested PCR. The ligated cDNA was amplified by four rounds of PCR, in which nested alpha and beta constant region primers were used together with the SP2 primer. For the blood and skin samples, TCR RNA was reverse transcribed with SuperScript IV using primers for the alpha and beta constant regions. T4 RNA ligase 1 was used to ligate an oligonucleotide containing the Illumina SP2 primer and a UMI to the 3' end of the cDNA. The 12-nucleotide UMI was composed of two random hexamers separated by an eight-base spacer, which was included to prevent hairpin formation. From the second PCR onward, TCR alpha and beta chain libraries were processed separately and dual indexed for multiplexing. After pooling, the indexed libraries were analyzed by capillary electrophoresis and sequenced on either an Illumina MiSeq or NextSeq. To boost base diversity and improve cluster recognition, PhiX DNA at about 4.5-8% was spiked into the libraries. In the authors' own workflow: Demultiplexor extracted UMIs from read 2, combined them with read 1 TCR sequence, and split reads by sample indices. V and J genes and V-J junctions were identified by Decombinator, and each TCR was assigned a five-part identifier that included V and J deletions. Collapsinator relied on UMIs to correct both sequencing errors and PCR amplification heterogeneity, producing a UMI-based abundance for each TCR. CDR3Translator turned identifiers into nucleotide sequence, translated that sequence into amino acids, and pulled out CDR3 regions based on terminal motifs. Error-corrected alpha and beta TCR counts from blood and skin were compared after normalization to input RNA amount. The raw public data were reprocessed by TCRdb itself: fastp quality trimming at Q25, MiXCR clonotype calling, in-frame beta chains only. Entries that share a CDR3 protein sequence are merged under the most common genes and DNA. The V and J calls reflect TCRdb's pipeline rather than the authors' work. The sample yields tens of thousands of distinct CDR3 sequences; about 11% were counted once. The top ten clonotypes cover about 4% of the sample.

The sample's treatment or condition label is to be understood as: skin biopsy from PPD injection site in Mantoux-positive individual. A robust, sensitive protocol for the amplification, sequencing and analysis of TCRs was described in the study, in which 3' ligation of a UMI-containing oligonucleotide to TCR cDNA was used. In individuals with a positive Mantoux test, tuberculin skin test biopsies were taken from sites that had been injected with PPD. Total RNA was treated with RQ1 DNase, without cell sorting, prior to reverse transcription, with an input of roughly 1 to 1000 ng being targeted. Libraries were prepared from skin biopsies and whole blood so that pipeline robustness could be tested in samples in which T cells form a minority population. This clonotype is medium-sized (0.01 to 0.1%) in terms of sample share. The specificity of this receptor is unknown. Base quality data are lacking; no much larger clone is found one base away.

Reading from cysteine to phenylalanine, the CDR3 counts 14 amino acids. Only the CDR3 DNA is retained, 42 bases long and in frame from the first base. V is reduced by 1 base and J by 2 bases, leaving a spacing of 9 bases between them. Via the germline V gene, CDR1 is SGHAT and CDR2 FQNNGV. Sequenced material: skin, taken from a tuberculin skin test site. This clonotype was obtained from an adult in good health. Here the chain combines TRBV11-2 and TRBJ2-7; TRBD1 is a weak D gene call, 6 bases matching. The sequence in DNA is TGTGCCAGCAGCTTAGCACAGGGACCCTACGAGCAGTACTTC. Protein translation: CASSLAQGPYEQYF.